This entry lists 10 T cell receptor beta chains sequenced from one sample in a study of blood T cells in healthy people across ages. Combining a sample-barcoded 5' primer with a J-beta primer mix, a second PCR ran for about 6 to 12 cycles. A single record per CDR3 protein comes from TCRdb applying MiXCR to the 5' RACE reads. The sample yields about 800,000 distinct CDR3 sequences, more than 45% seen once. Input material: blood. These receptors were taken from a man aged 30-40 years in good health.

This chain uses TRBV11-2 with TRBJ1-4; D not resolved. Trimming stripped 4 bases from V and 0 bases from J, with 6 bases between. Looked up from germline, CDR1 is SGHAT and CDR2 is FQNNGV. This CDR3 contains 14 residues. CDR3 bases: TGTGCCAGCAGCTCCCGATCAACTAATGAAAAACTGTTTTTT. Translation: CASSSRSTNEKLFF.

This clonotype was observed many times. The rearrangement links TRBV10-3 to TRBJ1-2; no clear D. The CDR3 has 12 amino acids. Trimming took 6 bases from V and 4 from J, leaving 9 bases between them. Germline loops: CDR1 ENHRY, CDR2 SYGVKD. The CDR3 loop is CAIRASGYGYTF. The CDR3 bases are TGTGCCATCAGGGCCTCAGGCTATGGCTACACCTTC.

The chain joins TRBV27 to TRBJ2-7; D ambiguous. Trimming stripped 4 bases from V and 0 bases from J, with 7 bases between. CDR3 length: 13 residues. Germline CDR1 and CDR2: MNHEY and SMNVEV (reference sequence). The CDR3 here is CASSSTPSYEQYF. The DNA for the CDR3 is TGTGCCAGCAGTTCGACACCCTCCTACGAGCAGTACTTC.

This clonotype was detected only once. This chain connects TRBV20-1 to TRBJ2-5; tentatively, D is TRBD1 (6 bases). The CDR3 spans 14 residues. Between the trimmed V and J ends, which lost 0 bases and 5 bases, there was a span of 13 bases. CDR1 is DFQATT and CDR2 is SNEGSKA in the germline V gene (reference sequence). CDR3 in amino acids: CSARDGQLRETQYF. In DNA, the CDR3 is TGCAGTGCTAGAGATGGACAGTTGAGGGAGACCCAGTACTTC.

This clonotype was seen a few times. This rearrangement joins TRBV9 to TRBJ2-3; no definite D call. V lost 6 bases and J lost 2, with 10 bases in between. This CDR3 has 13 amino acids. Germline lookup yields CDR1 SGDLS and CDR2 YYNGEE. CDR3 amino acids: CASTGDLTDTQYF. In nucleotides, the CDR3 is TGTGCCAGCACCGGTGATCTCACAGATACGCAGTATTTT.

The chain recombines TRBV20-1 with TRBJ2-5, with 8 bases aligning to TRBD1. The J call may be wrong; the DNA end is better matched by TRBJ2-7. The CDR3 sequence is 13 residues long. The germline CDR1 and CDR2 sequences are DFQATT and SNEGSKA (reference sequence). In DNA, the CDR3 is TGCAGTGCGAGAAGGACAGGGATCCACGAGCAGTACTTC. Its translation is CSARRTGIHEQYF.

This clonotype is a singleton in its sample. J is TRBJ1-2 and V is TRBV18; TRBD1 matches at 7 bases. Germline V gene data show CDR1 as KGHSH and CDR2 as LQKENI. The junction had 11 bases not matched to a gene; V was cut back by 1 base and J by 9 bases. CDR3 size: 15 residues. The CDR3, as DNA: TGTGCCAGCTCACCACTCTACAGGGGAAGCGATAGCTACACCTTC. Translated, it gives CASSPLYRGSDSYTF.

The V and J genes are TRBV12-3 or TRBV12-4 and TRBJ2-4; no clear D gene. Trimming left V 3 bases short and J 12 bases short, with 15 bases between. The length of the CDR3 is 13 residues. CDR3 region: CASSLLPTEDQYF. The CDR3 nucleotides are TGTGCCAGCAGTTTGTTGCCGACCGAGGATCAGTACTTC.

This clonotype was counted a few times. The chain has TRBV7-9 and TRBJ1-1; D gene uncertain. This CDR3 spans 13 amino acids. V was cut by 4 bases and J by 1 base, with 7 bases left in between. Per germline, CDR1 SEHNR and CDR2 FQNEAQ (reference sequence). The CDR3 spells CASSSEGNTEAFF. The DNA of the CDR3 is TGTGCCAGCAGCTCCGAGGGGAACACTGAAGCTTTCTTT.

The chain combines TRBV20-1 with TRBJ2-7; a weak D match, TRBD2 (6 bases). The CDR3 has 14 amino acids. V was cut by 1 base and J by 5 bases, with 15 bases left in between. Germline CDR1 reads DFQATT; CDR2 reads SNEGSKA (reference sequence). CDR3 residues: CSARGGGQRDEQYF. The CDR3 region has the DNA TGCAGTGCTAGAGGAGGAGGGCAGAGGGACGAGCAGTACTTC.